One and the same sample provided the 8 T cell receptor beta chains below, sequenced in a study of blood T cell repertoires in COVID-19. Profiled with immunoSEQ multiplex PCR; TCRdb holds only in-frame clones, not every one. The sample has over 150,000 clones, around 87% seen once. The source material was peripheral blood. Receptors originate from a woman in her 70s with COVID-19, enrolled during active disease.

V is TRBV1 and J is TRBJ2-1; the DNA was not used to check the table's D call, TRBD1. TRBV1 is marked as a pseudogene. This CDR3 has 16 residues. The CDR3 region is CTTSHQDRRSYNEQFF. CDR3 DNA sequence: TGCACCACCTCACACCAGGACAGACGCTCCTACAATGAGCAGTTCTTC.

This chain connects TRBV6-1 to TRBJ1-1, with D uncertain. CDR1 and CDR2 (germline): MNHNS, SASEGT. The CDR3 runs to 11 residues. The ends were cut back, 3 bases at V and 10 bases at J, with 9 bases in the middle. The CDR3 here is CASSEGRVAFF. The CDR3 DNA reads TGTGCCAGCAGTGAGGGGAGGGTAGCTTTCTTT.

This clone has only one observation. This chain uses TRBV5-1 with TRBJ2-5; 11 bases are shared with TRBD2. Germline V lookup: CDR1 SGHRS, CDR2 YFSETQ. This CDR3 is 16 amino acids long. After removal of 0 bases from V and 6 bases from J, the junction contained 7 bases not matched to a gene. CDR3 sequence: CASSLEHSGGGKTQYF. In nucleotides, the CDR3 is TGCGCCAGCAGCTTGGAGCATAGCGGGGGGGGTAAGACCCAGTACTTC.

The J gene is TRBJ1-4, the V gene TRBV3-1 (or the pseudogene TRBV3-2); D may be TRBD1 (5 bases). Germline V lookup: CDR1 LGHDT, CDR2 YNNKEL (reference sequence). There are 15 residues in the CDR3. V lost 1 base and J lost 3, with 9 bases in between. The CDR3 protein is CASSQVRGANEKLFF. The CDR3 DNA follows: TGTGCCAGCAGCCAAGTCCGGGGGGCTAATGAAAAACTGTTTTTT.

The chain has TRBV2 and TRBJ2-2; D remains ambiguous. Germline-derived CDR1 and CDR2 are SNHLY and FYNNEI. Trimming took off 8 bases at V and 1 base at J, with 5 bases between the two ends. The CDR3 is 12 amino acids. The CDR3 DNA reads TGTGCCAGCCAACAGAACACCGGGGAGCTGTTTTTT. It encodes CASQQNTGELFF.

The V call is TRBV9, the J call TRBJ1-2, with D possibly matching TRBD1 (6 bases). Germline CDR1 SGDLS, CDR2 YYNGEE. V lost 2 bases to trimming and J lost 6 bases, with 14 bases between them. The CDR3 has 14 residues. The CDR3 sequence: CASSVPQGADGYTF. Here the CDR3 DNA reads TGTGCCAGCAGCGTCCCACAGGGTGCCGATGGCTACACCTTC.

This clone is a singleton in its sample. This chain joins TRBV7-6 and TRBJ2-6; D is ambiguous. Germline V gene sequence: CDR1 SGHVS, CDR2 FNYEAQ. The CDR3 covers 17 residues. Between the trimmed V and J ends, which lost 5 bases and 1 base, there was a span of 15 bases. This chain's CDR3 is CASSVRNSLSGANVLTF. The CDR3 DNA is TGTGCCAGCAGCGTCAGAAATTCCCTTTCTGGGGCCAACGTCCTGACTTTC.

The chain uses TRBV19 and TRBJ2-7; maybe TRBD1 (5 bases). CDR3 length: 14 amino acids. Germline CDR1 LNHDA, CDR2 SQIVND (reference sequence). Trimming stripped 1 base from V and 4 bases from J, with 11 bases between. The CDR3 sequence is CASSIGGSQYEQYF. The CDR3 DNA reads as TGTGCCAGTAGTATAGGGGGCAGTCAATACGAGCAGTACTTC.